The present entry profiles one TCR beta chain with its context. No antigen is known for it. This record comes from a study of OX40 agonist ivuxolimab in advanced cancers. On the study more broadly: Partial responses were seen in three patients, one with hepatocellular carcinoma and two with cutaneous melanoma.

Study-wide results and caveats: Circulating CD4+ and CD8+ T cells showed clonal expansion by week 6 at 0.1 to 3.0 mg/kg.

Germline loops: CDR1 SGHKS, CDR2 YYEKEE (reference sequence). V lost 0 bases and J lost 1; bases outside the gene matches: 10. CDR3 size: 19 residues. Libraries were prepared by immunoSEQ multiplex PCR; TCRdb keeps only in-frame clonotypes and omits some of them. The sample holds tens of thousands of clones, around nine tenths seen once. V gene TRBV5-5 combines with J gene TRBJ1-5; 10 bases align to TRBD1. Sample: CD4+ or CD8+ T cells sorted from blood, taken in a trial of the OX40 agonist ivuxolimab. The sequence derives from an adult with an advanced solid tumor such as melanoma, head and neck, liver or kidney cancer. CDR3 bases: TGTGCCAGCAGCTTGGCCGGGACAGGGGTATCTGTAAGCAATCAGCCCCAGCATTTT. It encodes CASSLAGTGVSVSNQPQHF.